One TCR beta chain is described in this entry. It lacks a known antigen. The input lacks base qualities; no much larger clone sits a single base away. Additional DNA sequences in this sample encode the identical CDR3. The CDR3 regions of human TCRbeta chains were analyzed by immunosequencing. On the authors' methods: Repertoire TCRs were matched against a reference library of SARS-CoV-2-specific TCRs generated with the MIRA antigen-specificity platform. Breadth was defined as the fraction of unique TCRs that were SARS-CoV-2-associated. Depth was defined as the fraction of total T cells that were SARS-CoV-2-associated. Each spike-specific TCR was assigned to its reactive spike region and to a CD4 or CD8 class using the MIRA data. Log10-transformed breadth and depth values were compared by one-way ANOVA with Sidak's multiple comparisons tests. TCRdb carries this immuneACCESS record with in-frame sequences only. Its versions omit some clonotypes, under half of them owing to an unresolved V gene in the studies checked, with the rest unexplained. Clonal size and the V and J genes are those of that table, whereas D and trimming came from the DNA. The sample table holds some 100,000 clones, of which roughly 88% were seen once. The top ten constitute 22% of the sample.

CDR1 KGHSH and CDR2 LQKENI were looked up in the germline V gene. The CDR3 starts with the cysteine, ends with the phenylalanine, and has 13 residues. Kept here is only the CDR3 DNA, which spans 39 bases and is read in frame from base 1. V lost 3 bases and J lost 4 bases; the stretch between them is 9 bases long. Reading the label with the study, this specimen's time point is: baseline before first vaccination. Samples from vaccinated people were obtained from the UK trials COV001 and COV002, which included a single-blind randomized controlled phase 2/3 trial of AZD1222 (ChAdOx1 nCoV-19) in healthy adults. For TCRbeta chain sequencing, PBMC samples were collected from trial participants at day 0 and at day 28 after the second dose. The entry originates in a study of T cell responses to AZD1222 COVID-19 vaccine (dated by TCRdb to about 2021). Study-level background: Because spike-specific TCR depth and breadth did not differ between the two schedules, AZD1222 recipients who got a second dose at roughly 4 weeks were pooled with those who got a second dose at roughly 12 weeks. A total of approximately 240 trial participants underwent TCR sequencing, of whom roughly 210 received two doses of AZD1222 and about 26 received two doses of the MenACWY control vaccine. Trial participants were enrolled by age into 18-55, 56-69 and 70-plus year subgroups, with around 150, 28 and 57 TCR-sequenced participants respectively. Results and caveats for the whole study, not just this receptor: Participants were mostly white British and included more females than males, and it was suggested by the authors that clonal diversity may have been underestimated. After two AZD1222 doses, spike-specific TCR breadth and depth were significantly higher than at day 0 and than in MenACWY recipients. Epitopes outside the regions mutated in the B.1.351 and B.1.1.7 variants were reportedly recognized by nearly half of the unique spike-specific TCRs. The 56-69-year group was small, and its depth increase did not reach significance, likely because of low power. Because no samples from the day 14 peak response were available, repertoires could be characterized only after the peak T cell response. Conclusions about previously exposed vaccinees are limited, since just five to seven AZD1222 recipients were seropositive for SARS-CoV-2 at baseline. CD4 TCRs associated with the vaccine covered the entire spike protein, and the dominant responses were in regions 160-218 and 743-854.

Source: peripheral blood, taken on day 0 of AZD1222 vaccination. The rearrangement combines TRBV18 with TRBJ2-5, with the D gene not clear enough to name. The TCR comes from an adult in good health. The CDR3: CASSPGGGETQYF. The base sequence is TGTGCCAGCTCACCTGGCGGCGGAGAGACCCAGTACTTC. Supplemented by the reference TRBV18 and TRBJ2-5 proteins around the CDR3, the complete variable domain is NAGVMQNPRHLVRRRGQEARLRCSPMKGHSHVYWYRQLPEEGLKFMVYLQKENIIDESGMPKERFSAEFPKEGPSILRIQQVVRGDSAAYFCASSPGGGETQYFGPGTRLLVL.